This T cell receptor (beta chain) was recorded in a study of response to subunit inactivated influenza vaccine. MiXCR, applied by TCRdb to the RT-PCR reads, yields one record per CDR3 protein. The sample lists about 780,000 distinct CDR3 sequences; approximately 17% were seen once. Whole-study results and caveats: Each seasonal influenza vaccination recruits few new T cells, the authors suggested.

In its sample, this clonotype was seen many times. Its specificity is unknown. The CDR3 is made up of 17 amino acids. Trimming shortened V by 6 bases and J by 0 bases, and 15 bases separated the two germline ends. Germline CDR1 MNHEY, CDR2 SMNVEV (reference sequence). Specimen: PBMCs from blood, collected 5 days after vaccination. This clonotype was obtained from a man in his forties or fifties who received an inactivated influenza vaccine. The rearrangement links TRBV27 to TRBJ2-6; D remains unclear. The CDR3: CASSLDPHSSGANVLTF. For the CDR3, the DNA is TGTGCCAGCAGCCTAGACCCACATAGCTCTGGGGCCAACGTCCTGACTTTC.